The 8 T cell receptor beta chains below come from one sample, sequenced in a study of blood T cells in healthy people across ages. Then a second PCR, running roughly 7 to 11 cycles, was carried out with a sample-barcoded 5' primer and a J-beta primer mix. TCRdb recomputed calls from the 5' RACE reads with MiXCR, one row per CDR3 protein. The table includes about 510,000 distinct CDR3 sequences, around 27% detected once. This sample was shared with a second study, whose subject was T cells of mothers and their children.

The sequencing input was blood. The source is a boy between 2 and 15 years old in good health.

A word on this clonotype: The junction and the germline gene differ at one end; a read error may be behind it. This chain connects TRBV5-1 to TRBJ2-3; possible D gene TRBD2, 6 bases. This CDR3 spans 15 amino acids. CDR1 and CDR2 (germline): SGHRS, YFSETQ. The DNA for the CDR3 is TGCGCCAGCAGCTTGGATTCGGGGGATGGAGATACGCTGTATTTT. Protein product: CASSLDSGDGDTLYF.

This clonotype was recorded many times. The chain has TRBV3-1 and TRBJ1-2; a possible D gene is TRBD1 (6 bases). CDR3 length: 14 amino acids. V lost 1 base, J lost 0 bases, and 6 bases lay in between. Germline CDR1 is LGHDT and CDR2 is YNNKEL (reference sequence). Written as DNA, the CDR3 is TGTGCCAGCAGCCAAGGGACAGCTAACTATGGCTACACCTTC. Translated: CASSQGTANYGYTF.

Only a few counts were recorded for this clonotype. CDR3 in DNA: TGTGCCAGCAGCTCGACCCTGACAGGCTCTCAGGGGGATACGCAGTATTTT. Amino acids: CASSSTLTGSQGDTQYF. V gene TRBV7-7 combines with J gene TRBJ2-3; D is possibly TRBD1 (6 bases). Deletions cut 4 bases from V and 6 bases from J, with 23 bases between. Germline V gene sequence: CDR1 SSHAT, CDR2 FNYEAQ (reference sequence). This CDR3 is 17 amino acids long. Combining the CDR3 with reference TRBV7-7 and TRBJ2-3 gives the whole variable domain GAGVSQSPRYKVTKRGQDVTLRCDPISSHATLYWYQQALGQGPEFLTYFNYEAQPDKSGLPSDRFSAERPEGSISTLTIQRTEQRDSAMYRCASSSTLTGSQGDTQYFGPGTRLTVL.

This clonotype turned up a few times. The rearrangement uses TRBV5-1 and TRBJ2-2; the D gene is possibly TRBD1 (6 bases). Trimming cost V 4 bases and J 7 bases, with 11 bases left between them. Per germline, CDR1 SGHRS and CDR2 YFSETQ. The CDR3 is made up of 13 amino acids. In nucleotides, the CDR3 is TGCGCCAGCAGCCAGACAGGCGGCGGGGAGCTGTTTTTT. Translating it yields CASSQTGGGELFF.

This rearrangement joins TRBV6-1 to TRBJ2-1; D possibly uses TRBD1 or TRBD2 (5 bases each). This CDR3 region has 19 residues. Germline assignment: CDR1 MNHNS and CDR2 SASEGT. Trimming removed 4 bases at V and 2 bases at J, with 24 bases between. CDR3 amino acids: CASSAWGWVAGPPYNEQFF. The CDR3 DNA follows: TGTGCCAGCAGTGCGTGGGGGTGGGTTGCCGGGCCGCCCTACAATGAGCAGTTCTTC.

A few counts support this clonotype. The V and J genes are TRBV6-6 and TRBJ1-4, with D hard to call. Germline CDR1 and CDR2: MNHNY and SVGAGI (reference sequence). V was shortened by 0 bases and J by 4 bases, with 12 bases between the two germline ends. This CDR3 is 16 amino acids long. CDR3 sequence reads: CASSYSRPGFNEKLFF. CDR3 coding DNA: TGTGCCAGCAGTTACTCAAGGCCAGGCTTTAATGAAAAACTGTTTTTT.

This clonotype was found a few times. J is TRBJ2-7 and V is TRBV7-9; TRBD1 is a possible D gene (7 bases). Trimming cost V 7 bases and J 0 bases, with 16 bases left between them. From germline, CDR1 is SEHNR and CDR2 FQNEAQ (reference sequence). The CDR3 has 15 amino acids. In DNA, the CDR3 is TGTGCCAGCACCTCAGGGGGGACCGGCTCCTACGAGCAGTACTTC. Its translation is CASTSGGTGSYEQYF.

The sample holds a few counts of this clonotype. In nucleotides, the CDR3 is TGTGCCAGCAGCTTACCCCGCCCGGATGAGCAGTTCTTC. It codes for CASSLPRPDEQFF. V and J are TRBV11-2 and TRBJ2-7; D gene unclear. The DNA end is more similar to TRBJ2-1, so the J call may be wrong. This CDR3 is 13 amino acids long. From germline, CDR1 is SGHAT and CDR2 FQNNGV.